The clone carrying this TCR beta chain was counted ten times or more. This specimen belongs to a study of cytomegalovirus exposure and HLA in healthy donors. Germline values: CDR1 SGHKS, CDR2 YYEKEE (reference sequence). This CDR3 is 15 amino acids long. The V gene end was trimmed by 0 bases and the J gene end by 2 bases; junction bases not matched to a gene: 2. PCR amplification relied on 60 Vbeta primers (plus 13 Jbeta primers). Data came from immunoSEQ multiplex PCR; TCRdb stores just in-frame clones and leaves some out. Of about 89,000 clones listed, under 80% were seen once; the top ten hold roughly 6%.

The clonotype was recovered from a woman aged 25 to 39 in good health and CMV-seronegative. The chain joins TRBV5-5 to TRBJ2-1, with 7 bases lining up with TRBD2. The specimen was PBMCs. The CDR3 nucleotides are TGTGCCAGCAGCTTGGGGAGCGGGACCTACAATGAGCAGTTCTTC. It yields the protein CASSLGSGTYNEQFF.